These T cell receptor beta chains were read from a single sample in a study of a mutant IDH1 vaccine in newly diagnosed glioma. TCRdb's copy holds only in-frame clones and misses some; the assay was immunoSEQ multiplex PCR. The sample records roughly 35,000 clones, 75% to 90% being singletons. The sequencing here drew on PBMCs, taken from a glioma patient treated with radiotherapy, temozolomide or both. The receptors come from a woman aged 40 to 49 with glioma. The CDR3 runs from the conserved cysteine through the conserved F or W. The D gene is left open where the match is weak. For some rows the clone size is stated as once, few or many, or as a class when expanded; others skip it.

CDR3aa: CASSALGGGADTQYF
CDR3nt: TGCGCCAGCAGCGCCTTAGGCGGGGGTGCAGATACGCAGTATTTT
j_gene: TRBJ2-3
v_gene: TRBV4-3
abundance: .
d_gene: TRBD2

CDR3aa: CASSRDSSGNTIYF
CDR3nt: TGTGCCAGCAGTAGGGACAGCTCTGGAAACACCATATATTTT
j_gene: TRBJ1-3
v_gene: TRBV6-6
abundance: .
d_gene: TRBD1

CDR3aa: CASSTSGAPPEQYF
CDR3nt: TGTGCCAGCAGTACGAGCGGGGCCCCCCCCGAGCAGTACTTC
j_gene: TRBJ2-7
v_gene: TRBV2
abundance: .
d_gene: TRBD2

CDR3aa: CASSIGLADTQYF
CDR3nt: TGTGCCAGTAGTATCGGACTAGCAGATACGCAGTATTTT
j_gene: TRBJ2-3
v_gene: TRBV19
abundance: .
d_gene: TRBD2

CDR3aa: CASLLSGRTEAFF
CDR3nt: TGTGCCAGCCTATTATCAGGGCGGACTGAAGCTTTCTTT
j_gene: TRBJ1-1
v_gene: TRBV28
abundance: .
d_gene: .

CDR3aa: CASSLYGDRSYNEQFF
CDR3nt: TGTGCCAGCAGCTTGTACGGGGATCGCTCCTACAATGAGCAGTTCTTC
j_gene: TRBJ2-1
v_gene: TRBV5-8
abundance: .
d_gene: .

CDR3aa: CASGRETGELFF
CDR3nt: TGTGCTAGTGGTCGAGAGACCGGGGAGCTGTTTTTT
j_gene: TRBJ2-2
v_gene: TRBV12-5
abundance: .
d_gene: .

CDR3aa: CASKRGTNEKLFF
CDR3nt: TGTGCCAGTAAACGGGGAACTAATGAAAAACTGTTTTTT
j_gene: TRBJ1-4
v_gene: TRBV10-3
abundance: .
d_gene: .

CDR3aa: CASSWTSGRYEQYF
CDR3nt: TGTGCCAGCAGTTGGACTAGCGGGAGGTACGAGCAGTACTTC
j_gene: TRBJ2-7
v_gene: TRBV28
abundance: .
d_gene: TRBD2

CDR3aa: CSVAGTGGFSYEQYF
CDR3nt: TGCAGCGTAGCCGGGACAGGGGGTTTCTCCTACGAGCAGTACTTC
j_gene: TRBJ2-7
v_gene: TRBV29-1
abundance: .
d_gene: TRBD1

CDR3aa: CASSAGTSGGHQETQYF
CDR3nt: TGTGCCAGCAGCGCGGGGACTAGCGGGGGGCACCAAGAGACCCAGTACTTC
j_gene: TRBJ2-5
v_gene: TRBV9
abundance: .
d_gene: TRBD2

CDR3aa: CASSVRGSGNTIYF
CDR3nt: TGTGCCAGCAGTGTTAGGGGCTCTGGAAACACCATATATTTT
j_gene: TRBJ1-3
v_gene: TRBV2
abundance: .
d_gene: .

CDR3aa: CATSRDRLAGGAGELFF
CDR3nt: TGTGCCACCAGCAGAGATCGGCTAGCGGGAGGAGCCGGGGAGCTGTTTTTT
j_gene: TRBJ2-2
v_gene: TRBV15
abundance: .
d_gene: TRBD2

CDR3aa: CASSLVELAGDTQYF
CDR3nt: TGTGCCAGCAGCTTAGTGGAACTAGCGGGAGATACGCAGTATTTT
j_gene: TRBJ2-3
v_gene: TRBV7-9
abundance: .
d_gene: TRBD2

CDR3aa: CASSLVGRGVVYGYTF
CDR3nt: TGTGCCAGCAGCTTAGTTGGTCGGGGGGTAGTCTATGGCTACACCTTC
j_gene: TRBJ1-2
v_gene: TRBV7-8
abundance: .
d_gene: .

CDR3aa: CASCGTGGDTEAFF
CDR3nt: TGTGCCAGCTGCGGGACAGGGGGAGACACTGAAGCTTTCTTT
j_gene: TRBJ1-1
v_gene: TRBV21-1
abundance: .
d_gene: .

CDR3aa: CASSQVGSSYEQYF
CDR3nt: TGTGCCAGCAGCCAAGTTGGGAGCTCCTACGAGCAGTACTTC
j_gene: TRBJ2-7
v_gene: TRBV4-2
abundance: .
d_gene: .

CDR3aa: CATSREGFENSPLHF
CDR3nt: TGTGCCACCAGCAGAGAGGGGTTTGAGAATTCACCCCTCCACTTT
j_gene: TRBJ1-6
v_gene: TRBV15
abundance: .
d_gene: .

CDR3aa: CAWGPWGGNQPQHF
CDR3nt: TGTGCCTGGGGCCCTTGGGGAGGCAATCAGCCCCAGCATTTT
j_gene: TRBJ1-5
v_gene: TRBV30
abundance: .
d_gene: .

CDR3aa: CASSQGDSVNYGYTF
CDR3nt: TGCGCCAGCAGCCAGGGGGACAGCGTTAACTATGGCTACACCTTC
j_gene: TRBJ1-2
v_gene: TRBV4-1
abundance: .
d_gene: TRBD1

CDR3aa: CASSLTGGSNQPQHF
CDR3nt: TGTGCCAGCAGCTTGACGGGGGGTAGCAATCAGCCCCAGCATTTT
j_gene: TRBJ1-5
v_gene: TRBV7-9
abundance: .
d_gene: .

CDR3aa: CASSLDSFTEAFF
CDR3nt: TGCGCCAGCAGCTTGGACAGTTTCACTGAAGCTTTCTTT
j_gene: TRBJ1-1
v_gene: TRBV5-1
abundance: .
d_gene: .

CDR3aa: CASSLVGTDPGDTEAFF
CDR3nt: TGTGCTAGCAGCTTAGTTGGGACTGACCCAGGGGACACTGAAGCTTTCTTT
j_gene: TRBJ1-1
v_gene: TRBV7-7
abundance: once
d_gene: .

CDR3aa: CASRPSTDTQYF
CDR3nt: TGTGCCAGCAGGCCTAGCACAGATACGCAGTATTTT
j_gene: TRBJ2-3
v_gene: TRBV2
abundance: .
d_gene: .

CDR3aa: CASSTGQGPNQPQHF
CDR3nt: TGTGCCAGCAGCACAGGACAGGGACCCAATCAGCCCCAGCATTTT
j_gene: TRBJ1-5
v_gene: TRBV2
abundance: .
d_gene: TRBD1

CDR3aa: CASSPGTFSYEQYF
CDR3nt: TGTGCCAGCAGTCCCGGGACATTCTCCTACGAGCAGTACTTC
j_gene: TRBJ2-7
v_gene: TRBV25-1
abundance: .
d_gene: .

CDR3aa: CASSRTGQGDEQYF
CDR3nt: TGTGCCAGCAGCCGGACAGGACAGGGGGACGAGCAGTACTTC
j_gene: TRBJ2-7
v_gene: TRBV7-6
abundance: .
d_gene: TRBD1

CDR3aa: CASSWVGFRRGYTF
CDR3nt: TGCGCCAGCAGCTGGGTTGGGTTCCGGAGAGGCTACACCTTC
j_gene: TRBJ1-2
v_gene: TRBV5-1
abundance: .
d_gene: .

CDR3aa: CASSGTVYSYEQYF
CDR3nt: TGTGCCAGCAGTGGGACAGTATACTCCTACGAGCAGTACTTC
j_gene: TRBJ2-7
v_gene: TRBV2
abundance: .
d_gene: .

CDR3aa: CASSEETTGPYEQYF
CDR3nt: TGTGCCAGCAGTGAGGAGACTACAGGGCCCTACGAGCAGTACTTC
j_gene: TRBJ2-7
v_gene: TRBV6-4
abundance: .
d_gene: .

CDR3aa: CASSLVTGLNTEAFF
CDR3nt: TGTGCCAGCAGCTTAGTTACAGGGTTGAACACTGAAGCTTTCTTT
j_gene: TRBJ1-1
v_gene: TRBV7-2
abundance: .
d_gene: .

CDR3aa: CASSLTGAEGYTF
CDR3nt: TGTGCCAGCAGCTTAACGGGGGCGGAGGGCTACACCTTC
j_gene: TRBJ1-2
v_gene: TRBV13
abundance: .
d_gene: .

CDR3aa: CASSQRQVGTEAFF
CDR3nt: TGTGCCAGCAGCCAGAGACAGGTTGGCACTGAAGCTTTCTTT
j_gene: TRBJ1-1
v_gene: TRBV5-4
abundance: .
d_gene: .

CDR3aa: CASIIGGYSYEQYF
CDR3nt: TGTGCCAGCATCATAGGGGGTTACTCCTACGAGCAGTACTTC
j_gene: TRBJ2-7
v_gene: TRBV2
abundance: .
d_gene: .

CDR3aa: CASSRGGWDTQYF
CDR3nt: TGTGCCAGCAGCCGCGGGGGGTGGGATACGCAGTATTTT
j_gene: TRBJ2-3
v_gene: TRBV7-9
abundance: .
d_gene: TRBD2

CDR3aa: CASSSQGISPLHF
CDR3nt: TGTGCCAGCAGCTCCCAGGGGATTTCACCCCTCCACTTT
j_gene: TRBJ1-6
v_gene: TRBV14
abundance: .
d_gene: .

CDR3aa: CASSPMPGTEDHLEQYF
CDR3nt: TGTGCCAGCAGCCCCATGCCGGGGACAGAAGACCACCTAGAGCAGTACTTC
j_gene: TRBJ2-7
v_gene: TRBV7-9
abundance: .
d_gene: TRBD1

CDR3aa: CASSFSGGTDTQYF
CDR3nt: TGTGCCAGCAGCTTTAGCGGAGGCACAGATACGCAGTATTTT
j_gene: TRBJ2-3
v_gene: TRBV5-8
abundance: .
d_gene: .

CDR3aa: CASSGLTGPPHTF
CDR3nt: TGTGCCAGCAGTGGATTGACAGGACCCCCCCACACCTTC
j_gene: TRBJ1-2
v_gene: TRBV25-1
abundance: .
d_gene: .

CDR3aa: CASSFLGRGQETQYF
CDR3nt: TGTGCCAGCAGTTTCCTCGGGAGAGGCCAAGAGACCCAGTACTTC
j_gene: TRBJ2-5
v_gene: TRBV28
abundance: .
d_gene: .

CDR3aa: CASSGMTGRETQYF
CDR3nt: TGTGCCAGCAGTGGCATGACAGGGAGGGAGACCCAGTACTTC
j_gene: TRBJ2-5
v_gene: TRBV2
abundance: .
d_gene: .

CDR3aa: CASSETGGLAGELFF
CDR3nt: TGTGCCAGCAGTGAGACGGGGGGGCTCGCCGGGGAGCTGTTTTTT
j_gene: TRBJ2-2
v_gene: TRBV6-4
abundance: .
d_gene: TRBD2

CDR3aa: CASSQSTYLGGQPQHF
CDR3nt: TGCGCCAGCAGTCAATCGACCTATCTAGGGGGTCAGCCCCAGCATTTT
j_gene: TRBJ1-5
v_gene: TRBV23-1
abundance: .
d_gene: .

CDR3aa: CASSRSGGTEAFF
CDR3nt: TGTGCCAGCAGTCGGAGCGGAGGCACTGAAGCTTTCTTT
j_gene: TRBJ1-1
v_gene: TRBV7-3
abundance: .
d_gene: .

CDR3aa: CAISDRDRGYGYTF
CDR3nt: TGTGCCATCAGTGATAGGGACAGGGGCTATGGCTACACCTTC
j_gene: TRBJ1-2
v_gene: TRBV10-3
abundance: few
d_gene: TRBD1

CDR3aa: CASSSGPGGDIQYF
CDR3nt: TGTGCCAGCAGTAGTGGACCAGGCGGTGACATTCAGTACTTC
j_gene: TRBJ2-4
v_gene: TRBV6-5
abundance: .
d_gene: .